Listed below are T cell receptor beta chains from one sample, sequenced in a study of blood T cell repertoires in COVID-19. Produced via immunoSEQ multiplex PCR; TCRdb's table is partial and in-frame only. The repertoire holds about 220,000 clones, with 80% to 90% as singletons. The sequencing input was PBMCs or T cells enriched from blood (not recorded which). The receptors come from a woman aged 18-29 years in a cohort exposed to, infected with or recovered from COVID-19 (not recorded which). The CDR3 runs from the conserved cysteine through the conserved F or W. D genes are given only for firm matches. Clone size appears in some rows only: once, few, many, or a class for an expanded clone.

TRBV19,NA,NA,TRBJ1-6,TGTGCCACCGCGGGGGGGGGCCGAAATTCACCCCTCCACTTT,CATAGGGRNSPLHF
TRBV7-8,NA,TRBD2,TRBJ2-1,TGTGCCAGCAGCCCCCCGGGACTAGGTACCAATGAGCAGTTCTTC,CASSPPGLGTNEQFF
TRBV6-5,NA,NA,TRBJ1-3,TGTGCCAGCAGTTACGGGCCAGGATCTGGAAACACCATATATTTT,CASSYGPGSGNTIYF
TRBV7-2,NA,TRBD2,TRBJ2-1,TGTGCCAGCAGCTTATTTCAGGGAGGGTTGGATGAGCAGTTCTTC,CASSLFQGGLDEQFF
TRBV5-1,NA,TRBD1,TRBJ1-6,TGCGCCAGCAGCTTGGATATCGGACAGGGAGTGCGATCACCCCTCCACTTT,CASSLDIGQGVRSPLHF
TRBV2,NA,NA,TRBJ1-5,TGTGCCAGCAGTGAGGCAAATCAGCCCCAGCATTTT,CASSEANQPQHF
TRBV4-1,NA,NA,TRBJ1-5,TGCGCCAGCAGCCAAGGACAGGCTTACAATCAGCCCCAGCATTTT,CASSQGQAYNQPQHF
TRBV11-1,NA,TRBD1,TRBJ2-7,TGTGCCAGCAGCTTAGCTCGGGACAGGGTCTACGAGCAGTACTTC,CASSLARDRVYEQYF
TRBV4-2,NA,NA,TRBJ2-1,TGTGCCAGCAGCCCCAGGGTGGACAATGAGCAGTTCTTC,CASSPRVDNEQFF
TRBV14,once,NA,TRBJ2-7,TGTGCCAGCAGCCAGGCAACAGGGTGGGTAGCAGAGCAGTACTTC,CASSQATGWVAEQYF
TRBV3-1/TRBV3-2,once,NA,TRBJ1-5,TGTGCCAGCAGCCAAGCGGGGAATAGCAATCAGCCCCAGCATTTT,CASSQAGNSNQPQHF
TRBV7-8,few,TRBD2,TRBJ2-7,TGTGCCAGCAGCCTAAGACTAGCGGGAATCGAGCAGTACTTC,CASSLRLAGIEQYF
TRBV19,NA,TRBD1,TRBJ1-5,TGTGCCAGTAGTCGGATAGGGACAGCCAGTAATCAGCCCCAGCATTTT,CASSRIGTASNQPQHF
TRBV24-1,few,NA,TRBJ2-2,TGTGCCACCAGTGATTTGCGGGACACCGGGGAGCTGTTTTTT,CATSDLRDTGELFF
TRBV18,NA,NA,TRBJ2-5,TGTGCCAGCTCACCTGCCGGACAGAAAGAGACCCAGTACTTC,CASSPAGQKETQYF
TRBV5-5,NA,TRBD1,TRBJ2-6,TGTGCCAGCAGCATTCGCCGGGACAGCCTTGCCGACTCTGGGGCCAACGTCCTGACTTTC,CASSIRRDSLADSGANVLTF
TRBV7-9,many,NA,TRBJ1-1,TGTGCCAGCAGCTTAGGGGCGAACACTGAAGCTTTCTTT,CASSLGANTEAFF
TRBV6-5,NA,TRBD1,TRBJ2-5,TGTGCCAGCAGTTACAACGCAGGGGGCCTCCAAGAGACCCAGTACTTC,CASSYNAGGLQETQYF
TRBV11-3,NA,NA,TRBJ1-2,TGTGCCAGCAGCTTCAGGGGCTATGGCTACACCTTC,CASSFRGYGYTF
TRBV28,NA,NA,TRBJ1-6,TGTGCCAGCAGTACACCGGGGGCGGGGGATTCACCCCTCCACTTT,CASSTPGAGDSPLHF
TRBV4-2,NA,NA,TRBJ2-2,TGTGCCAGCAGCCAAGATCTTCGCAGGGGATACACCGGGGAGCTGTTTTTT,CASSQDLRRGYTGELFF
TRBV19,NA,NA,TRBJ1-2,TGTGCCAGTAGTATTACAGATTATGGCTACACCTTC,CASSITDYGYTF
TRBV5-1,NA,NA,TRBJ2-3,TGCGCCAGCAGCTTACAGGGTGGCACAGATACGCAGTATTTT,CASSLQGGTDTQYF
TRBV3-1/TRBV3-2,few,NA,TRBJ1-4,TGTGCCAGCAGCCCTTTCCCGGGTGGAGTCGAAAAACTGTTTTTT,CASSPFPGGVEKLFF
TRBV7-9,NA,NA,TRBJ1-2,TGTGCCAGCAGCTTAGTCGGAGTCGGGGTTGGCTACACCTTC,CASSLVGVGVGYTF
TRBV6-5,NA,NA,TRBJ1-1,TGTGCCAGCAGTTATACAGGGACGGGGACTGAAGCTTTCTTT,CASSYTGTGTEAFF
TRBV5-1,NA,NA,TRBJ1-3,TGCGCCAGCAGCGTAACCGCGGGTCAAGGGGGAACTGGAAACACCATATATTTT,CASSVTAGQGGTGNTIYF
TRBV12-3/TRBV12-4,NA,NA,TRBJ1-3,TGTGCCAGCACCCCGGGGAACACCATATATTTT,CASTPGNTIYF
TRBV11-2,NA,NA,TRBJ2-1,TGTGCCAGCAGCTCAGGCGAGCCAGGGCAGTTCTTC,CASSSGEPGQFF
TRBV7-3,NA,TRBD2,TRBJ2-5,TGTGCCAGCAGCCCAGGGACTAGCGGCAACCTCCAAGAGACCCAGTACTTC,CASSPGTSGNLQETQYF
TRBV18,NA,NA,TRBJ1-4,TGTGCCAGCTCACCAGGGGCGAGGGAAAAACTGTTTTTT,CASSPGAREKLFF
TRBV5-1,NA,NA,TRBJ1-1,TGCGCCAGCAGCTTGATGAACAGGGCCACTGAAGCTTTCTTT,CASSLMNRATEAFF
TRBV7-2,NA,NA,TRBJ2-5,TGTGCCAGCAGCATCTTAGCGGTTCAAGAGACCCAGTACTTC,CASSILAVQETQYF
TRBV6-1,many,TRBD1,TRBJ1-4,TGTGCCAGCAGTGAGAGGGACAGGGAAGAAAAACTGTTTTTT,CASSERDREEKLFF
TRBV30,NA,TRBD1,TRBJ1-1,TGTGCCTACGGGACAGGGGCTTTCTTT,CAYGTGAFF
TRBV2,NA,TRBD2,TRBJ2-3,TGTGCTTCGGGGGGTAGCACAGATACGCAGTATTTT,CASGGSTDTQYF
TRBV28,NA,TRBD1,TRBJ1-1,TGTGCCAGCAGGCCCCCGGGGGTGCAGGGGGTCGCTTTCTTT,CASRPPGVQGVAFF
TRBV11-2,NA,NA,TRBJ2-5,TGTGCCAGCAGCCCAGGGGACATCCGAGCGGAGACCCAGTACTTC,CASSPGDIRAETQYF
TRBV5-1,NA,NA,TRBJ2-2,TGCGCCAGCAGCTTGATTGCCTCGGGAATCGCGAACACCGGGGAGCTGTTTTTT,CASSLIASGIANTGELFF
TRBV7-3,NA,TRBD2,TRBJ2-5,TGTGCCAGCAGCGCGCCATTAGGGGGGACTAGCGACTCCACATGGCCCCAAGAGACCCAGTACTTC,CASSAPLGGTSDSTWPQETQYF
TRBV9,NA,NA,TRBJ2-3,TGTGCCAGCAGCCTAGAGGGGCACACAGATACGCAGTATTTT,CASSLEGHTDTQYF
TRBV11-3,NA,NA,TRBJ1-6,TGTGCCAGCAGCTTAACGGTAGAGACACCCCTCCACTTT,CASSLTVETPLHF
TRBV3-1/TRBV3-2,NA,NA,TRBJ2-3,TGTGCCAGCAGCCAGGGTCGCGGGGATCTGGCAGATACGCAGTATTTT,CASSQGRGDLADTQYF